The sequence of this T cell receptor (beta chain) was determined in a study of T cell repertoires in ileal Crohn's disease. Overall study results and limits: Endoscopic recurrence occurred in every patient whose clonality exceeded 26.8%. Sorted CD8 T cells held more high-frequency clones than CD4.

Here immunoSEQ multiplex PCR was the method, and the copy in TCRdb shows in-frame clones only, minus some. Of thousands of clones in the sample, more than 85% were seen once. As regards this clone: Its cognate antigen is unknown.

Sequencing input: ileal tissue. This TCR came from an adult with Crohn's disease.

DNA of the CDR3: TGTGCCAGCAGCTCCGGGACAGGGGCTTACAATGAGCAGTTCTTC. Translation gives CASSSGTGAYNEQFF. V is TRBV7-2 and J is TRBJ2-1, with 10 bases lining up with TRBD1. Germline trimming cut 4 bases from V and 4 bases from J; bases unmatched to any gene: 4. Germline loops: CDR1 SGHTA, CDR2 FQGNSA. The CDR3 covers 15 residues.